This T cell receptor (beta chain) was captured by sequencing in a study of blood T cell repertoires in COVID-19. Overall study: Material from acute and convalescent COVID-19 was sourced from the United States, Italy and Spain.

As handled by the study authors: Amplifying reference gene primers gave estimates of nucleated cell counts. Repertoires were generated with immunoSEQ multiplex PCR, while TCRdb's copy carries only in-frame clones and drops some. V and J calls and clone size come straight from that table; D and trimming were deduced from the DNA. Of a few hundred thousand clones listed, approximately 82% are singletons. V lost 1 base, J lost 3 bases, and 11 bases stayed unmatched. The CDR3 sequence is 18 residues long. This clone has only a few counts. Sequencing was done on a sample of peripheral blood. The clonotype comes from a woman in her late teens or twenties with acute or convalescent COVID-19. The chain couples TRBV23-1 to TRBJ2-2; TRBD1 matches 7 bases. TRBV23-1 qualifies as an ORF whose function is uncertain. The CDR3 loop reads CASSQLNRGTEDTGELFF. DNA for the CDR3: TGCGCCAGCAGTCAATTGAATCGTGGGACAGAGGACACCGGGGAGCTGTTTTTT.